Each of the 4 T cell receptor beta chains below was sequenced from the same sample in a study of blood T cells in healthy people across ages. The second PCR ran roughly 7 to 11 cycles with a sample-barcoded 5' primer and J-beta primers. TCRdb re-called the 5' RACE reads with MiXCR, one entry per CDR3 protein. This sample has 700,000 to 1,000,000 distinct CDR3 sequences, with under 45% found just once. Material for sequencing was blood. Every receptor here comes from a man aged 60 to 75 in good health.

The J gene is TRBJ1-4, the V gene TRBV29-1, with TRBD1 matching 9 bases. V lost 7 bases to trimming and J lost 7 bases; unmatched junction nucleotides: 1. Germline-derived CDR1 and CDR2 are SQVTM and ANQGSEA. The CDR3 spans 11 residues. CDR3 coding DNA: TGCAGCGGGGGACAGGGTGAAAAACTGTTTTTT. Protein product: CSGGQGEKLFF.

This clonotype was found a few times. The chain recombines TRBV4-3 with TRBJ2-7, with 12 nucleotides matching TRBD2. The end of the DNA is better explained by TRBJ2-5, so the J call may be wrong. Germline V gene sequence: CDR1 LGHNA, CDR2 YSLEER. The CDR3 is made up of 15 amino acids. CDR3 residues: CASSPRLAGAGTQYF. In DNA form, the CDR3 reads TGCGCCAGCAGCCCAAGACTAGCGGGGGCAGGGACCCAGTACTTC.

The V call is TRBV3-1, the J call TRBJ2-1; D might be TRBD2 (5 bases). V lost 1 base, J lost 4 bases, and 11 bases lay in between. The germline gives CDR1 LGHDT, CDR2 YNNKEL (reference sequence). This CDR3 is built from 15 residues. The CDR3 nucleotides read TGTGCCAGCAGCCAAGTAACTAGTTCTTACAATGAGCAGTTCTTC. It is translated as CASSQVTSSYNEQFF.

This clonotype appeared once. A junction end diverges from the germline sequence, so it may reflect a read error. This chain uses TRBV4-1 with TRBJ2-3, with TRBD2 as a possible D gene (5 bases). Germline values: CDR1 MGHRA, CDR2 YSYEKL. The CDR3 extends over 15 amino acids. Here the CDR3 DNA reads TGCGCCAGCAGCCACTCCGGGATGGCCACAGATACGCGGTATTTT. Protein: CASSHSGMATDTRYF.